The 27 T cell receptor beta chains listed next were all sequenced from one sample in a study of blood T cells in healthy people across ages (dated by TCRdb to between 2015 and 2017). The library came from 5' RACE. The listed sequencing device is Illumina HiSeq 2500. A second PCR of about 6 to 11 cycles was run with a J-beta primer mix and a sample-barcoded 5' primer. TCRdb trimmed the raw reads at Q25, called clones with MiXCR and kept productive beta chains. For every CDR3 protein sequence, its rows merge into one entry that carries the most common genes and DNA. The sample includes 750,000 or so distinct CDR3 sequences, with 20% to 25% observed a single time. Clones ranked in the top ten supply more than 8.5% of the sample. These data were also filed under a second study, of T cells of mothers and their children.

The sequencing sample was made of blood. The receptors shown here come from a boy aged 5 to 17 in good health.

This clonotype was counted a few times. The CDR3 spells CSTKTGGQETQYF. Here the CDR3 DNA reads TGCAGTACCAAGACAGGGGGGCAAGAGACCCAGTACTTC. V gene TRBV20-1 combines with J gene TRBJ2-5; 9 nucleotides match TRBD1. The CDR3 runs to 13 residues. After removal of 8 bases from V and 2 bases from J, the junction contained 6 bases not matched to a gene. Germline-derived CDR1 and CDR2 are DFQATT and SNEGSKA (reference sequence).

CDR3 nucleotides: TGTGCCAGTAGTATATGGGATACGTCGGAGGAGGAGGATACGCAGTATTTT. Protein: CASSIWDTSEEEDTQYF. J is TRBJ2-3 and V is TRBV19; D might be TRBD2 (5 bases). The CDR3 sequence is 17 residues long. V lost 2 bases, J lost 6 bases, and 21 bases lay in between. From germline, CDR1 is LNHDA and CDR2 SQIVND (reference sequence).

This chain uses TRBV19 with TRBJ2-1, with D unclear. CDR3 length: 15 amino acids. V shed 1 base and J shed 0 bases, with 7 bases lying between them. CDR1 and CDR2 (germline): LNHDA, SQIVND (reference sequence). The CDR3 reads CASSIGWSSYNEQFF. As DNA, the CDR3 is TGTGCCAGTAGTATAGGCTGGAGCTCCTACAATGAGCAGTTCTTC.

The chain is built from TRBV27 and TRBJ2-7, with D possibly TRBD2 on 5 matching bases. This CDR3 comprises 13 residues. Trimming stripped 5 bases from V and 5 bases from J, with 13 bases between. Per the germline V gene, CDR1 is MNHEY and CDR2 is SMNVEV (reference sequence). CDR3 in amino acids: CASSTRGIDEQYF. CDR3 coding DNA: TGTGCCAGCAGTACCCGGGGAATAGACGAGCAGTACTTC.

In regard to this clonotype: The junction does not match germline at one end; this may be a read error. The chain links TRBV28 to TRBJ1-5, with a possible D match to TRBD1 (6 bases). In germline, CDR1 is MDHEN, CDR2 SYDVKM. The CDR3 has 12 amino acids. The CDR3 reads CASKQGNPPQHF. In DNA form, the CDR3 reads TGTGCCAGCAAACAGGGAAATCCGCCCCAGCATTTT.

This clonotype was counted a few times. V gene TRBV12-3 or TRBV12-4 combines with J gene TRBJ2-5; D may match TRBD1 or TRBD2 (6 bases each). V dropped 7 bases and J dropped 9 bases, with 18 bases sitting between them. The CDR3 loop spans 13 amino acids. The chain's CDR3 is CASMEGGLAAQYF. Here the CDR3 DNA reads TGTGCCAGCATGGAGGGGGGCCTGGCGGCCCAGTACTTC.

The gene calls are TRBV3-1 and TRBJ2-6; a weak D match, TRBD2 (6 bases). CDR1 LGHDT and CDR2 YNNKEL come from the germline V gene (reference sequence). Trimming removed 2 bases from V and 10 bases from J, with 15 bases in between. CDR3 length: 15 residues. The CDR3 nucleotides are TGTGCCAGCAGCCAAATGATGGGAGGAGGAAACGTCCTGACTTTC. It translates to CASSQMMGGGNVLTF.

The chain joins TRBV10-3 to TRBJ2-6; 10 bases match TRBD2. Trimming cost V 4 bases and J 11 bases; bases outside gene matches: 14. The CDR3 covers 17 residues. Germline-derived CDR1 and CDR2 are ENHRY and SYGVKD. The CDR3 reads CAISGELAGDLSYVLTF. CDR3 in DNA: TGTGCCATCAGTGGGGAGCTAGCGGGAGACCTTTCCTACGTCCTGACTTTC.

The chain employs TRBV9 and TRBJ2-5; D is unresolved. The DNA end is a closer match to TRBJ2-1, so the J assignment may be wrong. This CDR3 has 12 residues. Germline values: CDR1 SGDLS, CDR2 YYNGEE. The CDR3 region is CASSVDTNEQFF. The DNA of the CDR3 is TGTGCCAGCAGCGTAGACACTAATGAGCAGTTCTTC.

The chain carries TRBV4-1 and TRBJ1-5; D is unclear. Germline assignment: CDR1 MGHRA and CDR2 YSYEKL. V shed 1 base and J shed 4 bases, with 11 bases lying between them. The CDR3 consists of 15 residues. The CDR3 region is CASSQVALANQPQHF. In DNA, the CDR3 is TGCGCCAGCAGCCAAGTGGCCTTAGCTAATCAGCCCCAGCATTTT.

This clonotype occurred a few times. This chain's CDR3 is CASTLRGTGDSNQPQHF. In nucleotides, the CDR3 is TGTGCCAGCACCCTAAGGGGGACAGGGGATAGCAATCAGCCCCAGCATTTT. The rearrangement links TRBV21-1 to TRBJ1-5; the D segment call TRBD1 is taken from the table without a DNA check. TRBV21-1 counts as a pseudogene. The CDR3 runs 17 residues.

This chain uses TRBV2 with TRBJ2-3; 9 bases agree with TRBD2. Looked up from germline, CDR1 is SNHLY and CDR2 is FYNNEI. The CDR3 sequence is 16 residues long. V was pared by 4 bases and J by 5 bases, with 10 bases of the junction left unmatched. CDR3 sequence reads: CASSVVAGVGEDTQYF. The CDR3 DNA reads TGTGCCAGCAGTGTGGTAGCGGGGGTGGGGGAAGATACGCAGTATTTT.

Here the CDR3 DNA reads TGCAGTCCCCCGGGGACTAGCGGGAGGCCCCAAGAGACCCAGTACTTC. It encodes CSPPGTSGRPQETQYF. This chain uses TRBV20-1 with TRBJ2-5; 15 nucleotides match TRBD2. The CDR3 runs to 16 residues. With V trimmed by 8 bases and J by 1 base, 8 bases remained unmatched. Germline-derived CDR1 and CDR2 are DFQATT and SNEGSKA (reference sequence).

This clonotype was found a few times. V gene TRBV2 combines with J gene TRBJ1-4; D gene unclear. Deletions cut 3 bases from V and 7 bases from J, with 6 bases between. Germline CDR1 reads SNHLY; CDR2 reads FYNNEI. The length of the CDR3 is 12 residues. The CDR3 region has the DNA TGTGCCAGCAGTGAGGTCACTGAAAAACTGTTTTTT. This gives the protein CASSEVTEKLFF.

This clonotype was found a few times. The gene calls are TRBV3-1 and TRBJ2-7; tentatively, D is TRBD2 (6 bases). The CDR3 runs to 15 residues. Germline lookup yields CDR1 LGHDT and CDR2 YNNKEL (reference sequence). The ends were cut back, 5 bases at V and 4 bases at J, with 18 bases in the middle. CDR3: CASSTSETSFYEQYF. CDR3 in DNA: TGTGCCAGCAGCACCTCCGAGACTAGTTTTTACGAGCAGTACTTC.

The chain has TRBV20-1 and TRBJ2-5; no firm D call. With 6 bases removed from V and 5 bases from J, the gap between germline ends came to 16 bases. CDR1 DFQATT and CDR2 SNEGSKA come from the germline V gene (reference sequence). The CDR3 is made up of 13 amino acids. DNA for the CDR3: TGCAGTGCCAGGACCCCCGAAGAGGAGACCCAGTACTTC. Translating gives CSARTPEEETQYF.

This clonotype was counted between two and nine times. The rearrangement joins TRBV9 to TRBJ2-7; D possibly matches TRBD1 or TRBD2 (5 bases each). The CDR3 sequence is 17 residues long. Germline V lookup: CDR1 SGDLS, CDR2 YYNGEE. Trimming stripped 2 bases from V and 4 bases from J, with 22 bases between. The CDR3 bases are TGTGCCAGCAGCGTGGGGTCCTTCAGGGACGGCGATTACGAGCAGTACTTC. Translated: CASSVGSFRDGDYEQYF.

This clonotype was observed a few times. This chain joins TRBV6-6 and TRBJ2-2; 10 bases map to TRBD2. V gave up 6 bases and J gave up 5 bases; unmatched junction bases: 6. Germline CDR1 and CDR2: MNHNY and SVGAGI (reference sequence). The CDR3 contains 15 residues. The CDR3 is CASRGTSVQTGELFF. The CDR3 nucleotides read TGTGCCAGCAGGGGGACTAGCGTTCAGACCGGGGAGCTGTTTTTT.

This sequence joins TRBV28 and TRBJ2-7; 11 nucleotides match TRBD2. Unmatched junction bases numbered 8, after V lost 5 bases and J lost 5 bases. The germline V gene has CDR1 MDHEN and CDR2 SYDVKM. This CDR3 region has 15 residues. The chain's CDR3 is CASSPRTSGFDEQYF. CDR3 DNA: TGTGCCAGCAGTCCCAGGACTAGCGGGTTCGACGAGCAGTACTTC.

CDR3 bases: TGCGCCAGCAGCCACACAGCGGGAGCAGCAGATACGCAGTATTTT. It yields the protein CASSHTAGAADTQYF. The chain combines TRBV5-1 with TRBJ2-3; the match to TRBD2 covers 8 bases. Trimming took 4 bases from V and 4 from J; bases not matched to a gene: 8. The CDR3 extends over 15 amino acids. Looked up from germline, CDR1 is SGHRS and CDR2 is YFSETQ.

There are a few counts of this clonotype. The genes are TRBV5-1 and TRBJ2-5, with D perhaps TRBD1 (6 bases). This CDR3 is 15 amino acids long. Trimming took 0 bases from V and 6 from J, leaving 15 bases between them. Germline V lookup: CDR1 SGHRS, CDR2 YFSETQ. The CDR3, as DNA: TGCGCCAGCAGCTTGGTTGCAGGGACACAACAGACCCAGTACTTC. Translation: CASSLVAGTQQTQYF.

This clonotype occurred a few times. The CDR3 sequence: CASSQEYLEDEQFF. DNA of the CDR3: TGCGCCAGCAGCCAAGAATATCTGGAGGATGAGCAGTTCTTC. V usage is TRBV4-3 and J usage is TRBJ2-1, with D maybe TRBD2 (5 bases). Trimming took off 0 bases at V and 8 bases at J, with 11 bases between the two ends. Per the germline V gene, CDR1 is LGHNA and CDR2 is YSLEER. The CDR3 runs to 14 residues.

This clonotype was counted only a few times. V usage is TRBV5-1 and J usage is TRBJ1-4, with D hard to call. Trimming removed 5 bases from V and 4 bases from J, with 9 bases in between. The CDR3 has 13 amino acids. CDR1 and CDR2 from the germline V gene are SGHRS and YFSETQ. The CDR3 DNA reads TGCGCCAGCAGTCGGCAGGATAATGAAAAACTGTTTTTT. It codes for CASSRQDNEKLFF.

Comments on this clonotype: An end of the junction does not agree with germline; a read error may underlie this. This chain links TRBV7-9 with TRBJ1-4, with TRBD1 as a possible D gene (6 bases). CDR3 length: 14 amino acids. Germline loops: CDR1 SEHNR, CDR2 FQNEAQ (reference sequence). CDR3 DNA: TGTGCCAGCAGCGTAGCAGGGGATAGTGAAAAACTGTTTTTT. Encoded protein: CASSVAGDSEKLFF.

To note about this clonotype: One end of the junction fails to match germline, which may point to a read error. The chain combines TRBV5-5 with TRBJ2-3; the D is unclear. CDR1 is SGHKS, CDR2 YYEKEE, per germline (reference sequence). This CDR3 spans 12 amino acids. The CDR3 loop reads CACSFSTDTQYF. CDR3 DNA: TGTGCCTGCAGCTTCAGCACAGATACGCAGTATTTT.

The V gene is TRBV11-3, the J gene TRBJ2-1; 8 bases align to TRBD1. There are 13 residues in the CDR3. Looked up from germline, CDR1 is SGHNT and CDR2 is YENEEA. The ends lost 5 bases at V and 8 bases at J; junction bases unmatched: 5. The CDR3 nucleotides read TGTGCCAGCAGCGAAGACAGGGGACATGAGCAGTTCTTC. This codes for CASSEDRGHEQFF.

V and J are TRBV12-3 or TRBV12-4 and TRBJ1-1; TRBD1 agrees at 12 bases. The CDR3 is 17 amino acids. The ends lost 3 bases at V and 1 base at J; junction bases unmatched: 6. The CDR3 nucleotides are TGTGCCAGCAGTTTGGGGACAGGGGGCGCGCGGAACACTGAAGCTTTCTTT. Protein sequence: CASSLGTGGARNTEAFF.